These T cell receptor beta chains were read from a single sample in a study of lymphopenia after photon versus proton radiotherapy. TCRdb's copy holds only in-frame clones and misses some; the assay was immunoSEQ multiplex PCR. This sample carries some 41,000 clones, about 84% of them seen once, and the ten largest clones take 2.5% to 3.5%. The sample was peripheral blood, taken from a patient treated with photon-based radiotherapy. The origin of the receptors is a man in his forties or fifties with gastric cancer. CDR3s include the opening cysteine and the closing phenylalanine or tryptophan. The order of the fields is D gene, J gene, V gene, clone size, CDR3 protein, CDR3 DNA. D genes are given only for firm matches. Clone size is not always given. Where it is, it says once, few, many or a class for expanded clones.

d_gene: NA; j_gene: TRBJ2-2; v_gene: TRBV27; abundance: once; CDR3aa: CASIHKAGLNTGELFF; CDR3nt: TGTGCCAGCATTCACAAGGCCGGACTAAACACCGGGGAGCTGTTTTTT
d_gene: NA; j_gene: TRBJ2-5; v_gene: TRBV11-3; abundance: once; CDR3aa: CASSLDSRETQYF; CDR3nt: TGTGCCAGCAGCTTAGATTCGCGAGAGACCCAGTACTTC
d_gene: NA; j_gene: TRBJ2-1; v_gene: TRBV18; abundance: NA; CDR3aa: CASSPGQGYNEQFF; CDR3nt: TGTGCCAGCTCACCAGGGCAGGGATACAATGAGCAGTTCTTC
d_gene: NA; j_gene: TRBJ2-5; v_gene: TRBV5-1; abundance: once; CDR3aa: CASSLGGAQETQYF; CDR3nt: TGCGCCAGCAGCTTGGGGGGGGCCCAAGAGACCCAGTACTTC
d_gene: NA; j_gene: TRBJ2-7; v_gene: TRBV5-1; abundance: NA; CDR3aa: CASSLASNEQYF; CDR3nt: TGCGCCAGCAGTCTGGCGTCGAACGAGCAGTACTTC
d_gene: TRBD2; j_gene: TRBJ2-7; v_gene: TRBV6-1; abundance: NA; CDR3aa: CASSEEASGNYEQYF; CDR3nt: TGTGCCAGCAGTGAAGAAGCTAGCGGGAACTACGAGCAGTACTTC
d_gene: NA; j_gene: TRBJ1-5; v_gene: TRBV2; abundance: once; CDR3aa: CASSSRVNQPQHF; CDR3nt: TGTGCCAGCAGTTCCCGGGTCAATCAGCCCCAGCATTTT
d_gene: TRBD2; j_gene: TRBJ2-3; v_gene: TRBV27; abundance: NA; CDR3aa: CASSTSGRAWSDTQYF; CDR3nt: TGTGCCAGCAGTACTAGCGGGAGGGCCTGGTCCGATACGCAGTATTTT
d_gene: NA; j_gene: TRBJ1-1; v_gene: TRBV18; abundance: NA; CDR3aa: CASSPYSRGTEAFF; CDR3nt: TGTGCCAGCTCACCCTACAGCAGAGGAACTGAAGCTTTCTTT
d_gene: NA; j_gene: TRBJ1-2; v_gene: TRBV10-1; abundance: few; CDR3aa: CASSGRREGYTF; CDR3nt: TGCGCCAGCAGTGGGCGTAGGGAGGGCTACACCTTC
d_gene: TRBD2; j_gene: TRBJ2-1; v_gene: TRBV27; abundance: NA; CDR3aa: CASSLRGPAGGRNEQFF; CDR3nt: TGTGCCAGCAGTTTAAGAGGTCCAGCGGGGGGGAGGAATGAGCAGTTCTTC
d_gene: NA; j_gene: TRBJ1-5; v_gene: TRBV6-1; abundance: NA; CDR3aa: CASSFSNQPQHF; CDR3nt: TGTGCCAGCAGTTTTAGCAATCAGCCCCAGCATTTT
d_gene: TRBD2; j_gene: TRBJ2-1; v_gene: TRBV6-4; abundance: NA; CDR3aa: CASSGLAGNEQFF; CDR3nt: TGTGCCAGCAGCGGACTAGCGGGGAATGAGCAGTTCTTC
d_gene: TRBD1; j_gene: TRBJ2-1; v_gene: TRBV7-3; abundance: NA; CDR3aa: CASSFTGGNEQFF; CDR3nt: TGTGCCAGCAGCTTTACAGGGGGCAATGAGCAGTTCTTC
d_gene: NA; j_gene: TRBJ2-1; v_gene: TRBV7-6; abundance: NA; CDR3aa: CASSLLPGASNEQFF; CDR3nt: TGTGCCAGCAGCTTATTGCCGGGGGCCTCCAATGAGCAGTTCTTC
d_gene: NA; j_gene: TRBJ1-4; v_gene: TRBV9; abundance: NA; CDR3aa: CASSVGGVASEKLFF; CDR3nt: TGTGCCAGCAGCGTAGGAGGGGTGGCCTCTGAAAAACTGTTTTTT
d_gene: TRBD2; j_gene: TRBJ2-1; v_gene: TRBV7-9; abundance: NA; CDR3aa: CASSLGGSGRNEQFF; CDR3nt: TGTGCCAGCAGCTTAGGGGGTAGCGGGAGGAATGAGCAGTTCTTC
d_gene: NA; j_gene: TRBJ2-7; v_gene: TRBV28; abundance: few; CDR3aa: CASSSGGTVSDEQYF; CDR3nt: TGTGCCAGCAGTTCTGGCGGGACGGTTTCTGACGAGCAGTACTTC
d_gene: TRBD1; j_gene: TRBJ1-6; v_gene: TRBV18; abundance: NA; CDR3aa: CASSPQGADSPLHF; CDR3nt: TGTGCCAGCTCGCCTCAGGGGGCTGATTCACCCCTCCACTTT
d_gene: NA; j_gene: TRBJ2-3; v_gene: TRBV2; abundance: NA; CDR3aa: CASRPAGGYKYF; CDR3nt: TGTGCCAGCAGACCCGCCGGAGGGTATAAGTATTTT
d_gene: TRBD1; j_gene: TRBJ2-7; v_gene: TRBV7-3; abundance: NA; CDR3aa: CASSSEPGQKYEQYF; CDR3nt: TGTGCCAGCAGCTCCGAACCGGGACAGAAGTACGAGCAGTACTTC
d_gene: TRBD2; j_gene: TRBJ2-7; v_gene: TRBV30; abundance: NA; CDR3aa: CAWTSGYLYEQYF; CDR3nt: TGTGCCTGGACTAGCGGATACCTCTACGAGCAGTACTTC
d_gene: TRBD2; j_gene: TRBJ2-6; v_gene: TRBV4-1; abundance: NA; CDR3aa: CASSQLSGFFSGANVLTF; CDR3nt: TGCGCCAGCAGCCAACTTAGCGGGTTCTTCTCTGGGGCCAACGTCCTGACTTTC
d_gene: TRBD2; j_gene: TRBJ2-4; v_gene: TRBV19; abundance: NA; CDR3aa: CASSIALAGDSLAKNIQYF; CDR3nt: TGTGCCAGTAGTATAGCTCTAGCGGGAGACTCTCTAGCCAAAAACATTCAGTACTTC
d_gene: TRBD2; j_gene: TRBJ2-1; v_gene: TRBV6-1; abundance: NA; CDR3aa: CASSESGGSSDEQFF; CDR3nt: TGTGCCAGCAGTGAATCTGGCGGGAGCTCCGATGAGCAGTTCTTC
d_gene: NA; j_gene: TRBJ1-4; v_gene: TRBV7-8; abundance: NA; CDR3aa: CASSQGRQGREKLFF; CDR3nt: TGTGCCAGCAGCCAAGGGAGGCAGGGGCGTGAAAAACTGTTTTTT
d_gene: NA; j_gene: TRBJ2-7; v_gene: TRBV2; abundance: NA; CDR3aa: CASSEAGQIAYEQYF; CDR3nt: TGTGCCAGCAGTGAAGCCGGACAGATCGCCTACGAGCAGTACTTC
d_gene: NA; j_gene: TRBJ1-1; v_gene: TRBV30; abundance: NA; CDR3aa: CAWSVLGDEAFF; CDR3nt: TGTGCCTGGAGTGTCTTGGGCGACGAAGCTTTCTTT
d_gene: NA; j_gene: TRBJ2-3; v_gene: TRBV14; abundance: NA; CDR3aa: CASSPPLLGFSTDTQYF; CDR3nt: TGTGCCAGCAGCCCGCCCCTGCTGGGGTTTAGCACAGATACGCAGTATTTT
d_gene: TRBD1; j_gene: TRBJ1-2; v_gene: TRBV5-1; abundance: once; CDR3aa: CASSLAGTGIHGYTF; CDR3nt: TGCGCCAGCAGCTTGGCCGGGACAGGGATTCATGGCTACACCTTC
d_gene: NA; j_gene: TRBJ2-5; v_gene: TRBV19; abundance: NA; CDR3aa: CASDGGGTQYF; CDR3nt: TGTGCCAGCGACGGTGGAGGGACCCAGTACTTC
d_gene: NA; j_gene: TRBJ1-1; v_gene: TRBV9; abundance: NA; CDR3aa: CASSAGLLGTEAFF; CDR3nt: TGTGCCAGCAGCGCCGGGTTGTTAGGCACTGAAGCTTTCTTT
d_gene: TRBD1; j_gene: TRBJ2-7; v_gene: TRBV7-2; abundance: NA; CDR3aa: CASSFRDRGDEQYF; CDR3nt: TGTGCCAGCAGCTTTAGGGACAGGGGGGACGAGCAGTACTTC
d_gene: TRBD1; j_gene: TRBJ1-2; v_gene: TRBV28; abundance: NA; CDR3aa: CASSSIVPGQGNGYTF; CDR3nt: TGTGCCAGCAGTTCCATCGTTCCGGGACAGGGTAATGGCTACACCTTC